Below are 17 T cell receptor beta chains sequenced from a single sample in a study of beta chain features in type 1 diabetes (dated by TCRdb to the late 2010s). Library preparation employed the immunoSEQ multiplex PCR assay. The entire isolated RNA was reverse transcribed using the High Capacity cDNA Reverse Transcription Kit, and thus expressed TCRB transcripts were sequenced. What TCRdb holds here is the immuneACCESS table cut down to in-frame rearrangements. Part of the clones is not present; checked against another copy, under half of the missing clones reflect an unresolved V gene, and the others are unexplained. Counted in this sample were about 180,000 clones; about an eighth of them appeared once. Jointly, the top ten make up 0.62% of the sample. Sequencing was carried out using central memory CD4+ T cells from blood. The origin of the receptors is a woman under 30 in good health.

With regard to this clone: The sample contains more than one DNA sequence encoding this CDR3. The rearrangement links TRBV30 to TRBJ1-2, with D tentatively TRBD1 (6 bases). V lost 2 bases, J lost 7 bases, and 8 bases lay in between. CDR1 is GTSNPN and CDR2 is SVGIG in the germline V gene (reference sequence). This CDR3 region has 11 residues. The CDR3 sequence is CAWSYRAGYTF. CDR3 in DNA: TGTGCCTGGAGTTACAGGGCTGGCTACACCTTC.

This clone has ten or more counts. V and J are TRBV7-6 and TRBJ2-1; D ambiguous. From germline, CDR1 is SGHVS and CDR2 FNYEAQ. CDR3 length: 14 residues. Trimming took off 1 base at V and 5 bases at J, with 9 bases between the two ends. CDR3 region: CASSLGPQNNEQFF. The CDR3 DNA follows: TGTGCCAGCAGCTTAGGTCCACAAAACAATGAGCAGTTCTTC.

V usage is TRBV7-2 and J usage is TRBJ2-7, with D uncertain. The ends were cut back, 5 bases at V and 6 bases at J, with 14 bases in the middle. The CDR3 contains 13 residues. In germline, CDR1 is SGHTA, CDR2 FQGNSA. In DNA form, the CDR3 reads TGTGCCAGCAGCGCAGATTTTCAACGCGAGCAGTACTTC. It yields the protein CASSADFQREQYF.

The CDR3, as DNA: TGTGCCAGCAGCTATCAAACTAGCCTCGAGCAGTACTTC. It encodes CASSYQTSLEQYF. The V gene is TRBV28, the J gene TRBJ2-7; D may be TRBD2 (6 bases). Trimming took 6 bases from V and 6 from J, leaving 15 bases between them. The length of the CDR3 is 13 residues. Germline loops: CDR1 MDHEN, CDR2 SYDVKM.

The chain joins TRBV7-9 to TRBJ2-7, with 7 bases identical to TRBD1. CDR1 SEHNR and CDR2 FQNEAQ come from the germline V gene (reference sequence). There are 14 residues in the CDR3. Unmatched junction bases numbered 6, after V lost 6 bases and J lost 1 base. The CDR3 spells CASRVQGYSYEQYF. The CDR3 DNA sequence: TGTGCCAGCAGAGTACAGGGGTATTCCTACGAGCAGTACTTC. Full variable domain (outside the CDR3, taken from reference TRBV7-9 and TRBJ2-7): DTGVSQNPRHKITKRGQNVTFRCDPISEHNRLYWYRQTLGQGPEFLTYFQNEAQLEKSRLLSDRFSAERPKGSFSTLEIQRTEQGDSAMYLCASRVQGYSYEQYFGPGTRLTVT.

V and J are TRBV5-1 and TRBJ2-5; D perhaps matches TRBD1 (6 bases). With 1 base removed from V and 1 base from J, the gap between germline ends came to 11 bases. Germline loops: CDR1 SGHRS, CDR2 YFSETQ. The CDR3 is 15 residues long. The CDR3 loop is CASSLWTDLQETQYF. The CDR3 DNA sequence: TGCGCCAGCAGCTTGTGGACAGACCTCCAAGAGACCCAGTACTTC.

This clone has a handful of counts. The rearrangement links TRBV28 to TRBJ1-5; D is perhaps TRBD1 (6 bases). The CDR3 contains 14 residues. From germline, CDR1 is MDHEN and CDR2 SYDVKM. V was shortened by 6 bases and J by 4 bases, with 13 bases between the two germline ends. The CDR3 sequence is CASSRTAPNQPQHF. The CDR3 DNA reads as TGTGCCAGCAGCCGGACAGCCCCTAATCAGCCCCAGCATTTT.

This clone was picked up a small number of times. The gene calls are TRBV6-1 and TRBJ2-7; D ambiguous. Germline V gene sequence: CDR1 MNHNS, CDR2 SASEGT. The CDR3 runs to 11 residues. The V and J ends lost 8 bases and 2 bases respectively, with 7 bases between them. CDR3: CASEVPYEQYF. The CDR3 coding sequence is TGTGCCAGCGAGGTCCCCTACGAGCAGTACTTC.

The chain is built from TRBV5-6 and TRBJ2-1; 7 positions match TRBD1. The V gene end was trimmed by 3 bases and the J gene end by 1 base; junction bases not matched to a gene: 1. The length of the CDR3 is 14 residues. The germline gives CDR1 SGHDT, CDR2 YYEEEE. The CDR3, as DNA: TGTGCCAGCAGCTCGACAGGGTCCTACAATGAGCAGTTCTTC. It specifies CASSSTGSYNEQFF.

This clone was found a few times. DNA for the CDR3: TGCAGCGTCGCAACCCTACTAGCGGGAGTTCGCCCCTACGAGCAGTACTTC. Its translation is CSVATLLAGVRPYEQYF. V and J are TRBV29-1 and TRBJ2-7; TRBD2 agrees at 11 bases. V lost 6 bases to trimming and J lost 2 bases; unmatched junction nucleotides: 15. CDR1 is SQVTM, CDR2 ANQGSEA, per germline. The CDR3 runs to 17 residues.

The chain employs TRBV5-1 and TRBJ2-5, with TRBD2 matching 14 bases. This CDR3 contains 16 residues. V trimming: 4 bases; J trimming: 7 bases; junction bases outside the gene matches: 9. The germline V gene encodes CDR1 SGHRS and CDR2 YFSETQ. Here the CDR3 reads CASSREGLAGEGTQYF. The CDR3 nucleotides read TGCGCCAGCAGCCGGGAGGGACTAGCGGGAGAGGGGACCCAGTACTTC.

This clone was seen a handful of times. This chain joins TRBV5-1 and TRBJ2-1; D unclear. Trimming took off 1 base at V and 0 bases at J, with 8 bases between the two ends. The CDR3 loop spans 15 amino acids. In germline, CDR1 is SGHRS, CDR2 YFSETQ. CDR3 sequence (DNA): TGCGCCAGCAGCTTGCTCGTGAGCTCCTACAATGAGCAGTTCTTC. It is translated as CASSLLVSSYNEQFF.

The rearrangement uses TRBV28 and TRBJ2-5; maybe TRBD2 (6 bases). Judging by the DNA end, TRBJ2-7 fits better; the J call may be wrong. CDR3 length equals 14 residues. The germline gives CDR1 MDHEN, CDR2 SYDVKM. The CDR3 bases are TGTGCCAGCAGTTTACGGGGCGGGACCTACGAGCAGTACTTC. It specifies CASSLRGGTYEQYF.

There are a few counts of this clone. The chain has TRBV29-1 and TRBJ2-7; the match to TRBD1 covers 7 bases. This CDR3 is 14 amino acids long. The germline V gene encodes CDR1 SQVTM and CDR2 ANQGSEA. Trimming at V came to 0 bases and at J to 1 base, leaving 3 bases not matched to a gene. This chain's CDR3 is CSVEDPRGSYEQYF. The CDR3 DNA is TGCAGCGTTGAAGATCCCAGGGGGTCCTACGAGCAGTACTTC.

The CDR3 DNA follows: TGCAGCGTCGGCGCTACGGGACAGTCCCTCGGGCAGTACTTC. This codes for CSVGATGQSLGQYF. This chain joins TRBV29-1 and TRBJ2-5; 7 bases align to TRBD1. V lost 6 bases and J lost 11; bases outside the gene matches: 18. Germline V gene data show CDR1 as SQVTM and CDR2 as ANQGSEA. The CDR3 has 14 residues.

This chain connects TRBV9 to TRBJ2-7, with 8 bases identical to TRBD2. Looked up from germline, CDR1 is SGDLS and CDR2 is YYNGEE. Germline trimming cut 2 bases from V and 7 bases from J; bases unmatched to any gene: 8. The CDR3 has 14 residues. The CDR3 sequence is CASSVYGRAEEQYF. The CDR3 coding sequence is TGTGCCAGCAGCGTCTACGGGAGGGCGGAAGAGCAGTACTTC.

In this sample, this clone turned up many times. One junction end disagrees with the germline gene, perhaps due to a read error. The rearrangement uses TRBV7-9 and TRBJ2-7; 8 bases line up with TRBD2. Germline-derived CDR1 and CDR2 are SEHNR and FQNEAQ (reference sequence). The CDR3 length is 13 residues. The CDR3 is CASSLAGRYEQYF. The CDR3 coding sequence is TGTGCCAGCAGCCTAGCGGGCCGCTACGAGCAGTACTTC.